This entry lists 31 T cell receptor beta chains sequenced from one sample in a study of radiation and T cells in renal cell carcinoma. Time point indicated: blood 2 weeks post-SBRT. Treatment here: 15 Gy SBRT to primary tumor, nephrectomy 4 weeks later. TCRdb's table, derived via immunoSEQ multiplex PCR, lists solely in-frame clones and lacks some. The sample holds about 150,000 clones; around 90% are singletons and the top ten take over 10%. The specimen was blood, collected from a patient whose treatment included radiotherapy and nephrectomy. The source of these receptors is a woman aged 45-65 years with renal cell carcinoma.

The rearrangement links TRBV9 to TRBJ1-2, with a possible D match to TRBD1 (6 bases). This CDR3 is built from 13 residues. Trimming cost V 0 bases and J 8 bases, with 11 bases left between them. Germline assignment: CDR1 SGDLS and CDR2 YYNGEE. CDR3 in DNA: TGTGCCAGCAGCGTAGCACAGGGTCGGGGCTACACCTTC. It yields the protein CASSVAQGRGYTF. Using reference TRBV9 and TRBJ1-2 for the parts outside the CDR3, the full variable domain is DSGVTQTPKHLITATGQRVTLRCSPRSGDLSVYWYQQSLDQGLQFLIQYYNGEERAKGNILERFSAQQFPDLHSELNLSSLELGDSALYFCASSVAQGRGYTFGSGTRLTVV.

CDR3 sequence (DNA): TGTGCCAGCAGCCCACGGGCCAGGGCGAGGCGTTACGAGCAGTACTTC. This translates into CASSPRARARRYEQYF. This chain connects TRBV11-1 to TRBJ2-7; possible D gene TRBD1, 5 bases. This CDR3 comprises 16 residues. Trimming left V 5 bases short and J 4 bases short, with 21 bases between. CDR1 and CDR2 from the germline V gene are SGHAT and FQDESV (reference sequence).

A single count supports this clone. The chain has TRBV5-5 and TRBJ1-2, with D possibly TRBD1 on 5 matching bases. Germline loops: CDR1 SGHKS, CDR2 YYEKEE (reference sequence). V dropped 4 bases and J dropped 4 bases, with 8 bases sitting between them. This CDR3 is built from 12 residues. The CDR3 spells CASSADSYGYTF. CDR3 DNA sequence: TGTGCCAGCAGCGCCGACAGCTATGGCTACACCTTC.

In nucleotides, the CDR3 is TGTGCCATCAGTGGAGACAGGTCGACTGAAGCTTTCTTT. Amino acid sequence: CAISGDRSTEAFF. The chain recombines TRBV10-3 with TRBJ1-1, with a tentative D call TRBD1 (6 bases). The CDR3 is made up of 13 amino acids. In germline, CDR1 is ENHRY, CDR2 SYGVKD. The V and J ends lost 4 bases and 5 bases respectively, with 11 bases between them.

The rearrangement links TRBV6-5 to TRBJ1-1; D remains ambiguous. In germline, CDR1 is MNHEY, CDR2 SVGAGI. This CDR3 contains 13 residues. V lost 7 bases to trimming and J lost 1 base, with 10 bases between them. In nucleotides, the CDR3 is TGTGCCAGCATAAACACCGAGAACACTGAAGCTTTCTTT. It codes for CASINTENTEAFF.

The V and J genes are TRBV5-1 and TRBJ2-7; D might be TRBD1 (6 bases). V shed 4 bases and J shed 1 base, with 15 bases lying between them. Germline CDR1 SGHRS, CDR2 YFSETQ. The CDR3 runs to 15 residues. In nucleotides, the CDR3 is TGCGCCAGCAGCCCGGACAGTGCCCTTTCCTACGAGCAGTACTTC. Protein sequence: CASSPDSALSYEQYF.

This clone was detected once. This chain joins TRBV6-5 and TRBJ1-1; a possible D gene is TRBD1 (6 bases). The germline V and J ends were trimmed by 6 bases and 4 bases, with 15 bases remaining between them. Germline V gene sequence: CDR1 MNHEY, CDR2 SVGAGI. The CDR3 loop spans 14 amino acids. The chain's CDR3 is CASRTGWGRTEAFF. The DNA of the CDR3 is TGTGCCAGCAGAACCGGATGGGGGCGCACTGAAGCTTTCTTT.

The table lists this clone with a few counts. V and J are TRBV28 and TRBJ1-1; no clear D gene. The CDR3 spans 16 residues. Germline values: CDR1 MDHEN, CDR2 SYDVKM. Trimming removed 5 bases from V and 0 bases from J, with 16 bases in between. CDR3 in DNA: TGTGCCAGCAGTCTACCGGTCTGGAATGTGAACACTGAAGCTTTCTTT. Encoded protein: CASSLPVWNVNTEAFF.

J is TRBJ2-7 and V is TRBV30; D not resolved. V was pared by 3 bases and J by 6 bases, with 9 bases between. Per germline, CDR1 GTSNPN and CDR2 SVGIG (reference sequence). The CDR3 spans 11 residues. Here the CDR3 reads CAWSLGREQYF. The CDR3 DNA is TGTGCCTGGAGCCTTGGCCGCGAGCAGTACTTC.

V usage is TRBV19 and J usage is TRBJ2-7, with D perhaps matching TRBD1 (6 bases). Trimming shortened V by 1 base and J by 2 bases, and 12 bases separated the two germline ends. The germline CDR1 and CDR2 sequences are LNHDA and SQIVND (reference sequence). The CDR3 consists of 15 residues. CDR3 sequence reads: CASSIAPQGTYEQYF. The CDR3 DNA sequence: TGTGCCAGTAGTATAGCACCCCAGGGGACCTACGAGCAGTACTTC.

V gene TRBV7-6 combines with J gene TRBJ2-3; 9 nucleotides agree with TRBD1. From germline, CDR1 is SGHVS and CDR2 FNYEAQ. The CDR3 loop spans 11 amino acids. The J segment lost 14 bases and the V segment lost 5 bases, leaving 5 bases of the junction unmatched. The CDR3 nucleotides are TGTGCCAGCAGCACCGACAGGGGGGGGTATTTT. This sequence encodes CASSTDRGGYF.

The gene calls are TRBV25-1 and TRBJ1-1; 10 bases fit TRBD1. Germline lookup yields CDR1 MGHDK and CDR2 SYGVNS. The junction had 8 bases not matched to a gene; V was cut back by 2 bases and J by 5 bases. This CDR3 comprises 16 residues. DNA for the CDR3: TGTGCCAGCAGTGAAGATTTCGGACAGGGGGTAACTGAAGCTTTCTTT. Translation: CASSEDFGQGVTEAFF.

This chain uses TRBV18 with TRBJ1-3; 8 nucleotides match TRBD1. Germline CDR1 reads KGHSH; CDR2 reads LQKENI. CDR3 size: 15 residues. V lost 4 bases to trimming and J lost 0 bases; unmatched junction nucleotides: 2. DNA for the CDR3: TGTGCCAGCTCACAGGACAGGGACTCTGGAAACACCATATATTTT. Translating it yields CASSQDRDSGNTIYF. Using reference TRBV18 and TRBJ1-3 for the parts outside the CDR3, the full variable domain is NAGVMQNPRHLVRRRGQEARLRCSPMKGHSHVYWYRQLPEEGLKFMVYLQKENIIDESGMPKERFSAEFPKEGPSILRIQQVVRGDSAAYFCASSQDRDSGNTIYFGEGSWLTVV.

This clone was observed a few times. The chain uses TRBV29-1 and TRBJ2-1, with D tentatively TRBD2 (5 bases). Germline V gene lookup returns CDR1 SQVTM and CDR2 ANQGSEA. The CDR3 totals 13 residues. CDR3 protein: CSTASGESNEQFF. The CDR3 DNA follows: TGCAGTACCGCGTCCGGGGAAAGCAATGAGCAGTTCTTC.

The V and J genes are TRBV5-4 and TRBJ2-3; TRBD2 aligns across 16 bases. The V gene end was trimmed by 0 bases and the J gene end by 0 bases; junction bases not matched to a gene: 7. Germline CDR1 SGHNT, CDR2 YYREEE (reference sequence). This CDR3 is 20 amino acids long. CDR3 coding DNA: TGTGCCAGCAGCTTGGCCTTCGGGACTAGCGGGGGGGAAAGCACAGATACGCAGTATTTT. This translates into CASSLAFGTSGGESTDTQYF.

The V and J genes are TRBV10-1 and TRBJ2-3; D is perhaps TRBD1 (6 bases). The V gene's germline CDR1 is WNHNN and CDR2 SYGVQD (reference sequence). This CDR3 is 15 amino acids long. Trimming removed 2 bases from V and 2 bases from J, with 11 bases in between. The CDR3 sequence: CASSETGQPTDTQYF. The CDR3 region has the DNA TGCGCCAGCAGTGAGACCGGACAGCCCACAGATACGCAGTATTTT.

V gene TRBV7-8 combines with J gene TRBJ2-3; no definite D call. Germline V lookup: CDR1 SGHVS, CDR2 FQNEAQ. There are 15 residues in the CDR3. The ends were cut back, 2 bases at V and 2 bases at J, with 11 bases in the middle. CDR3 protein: CASSLYVRSTDTQYF. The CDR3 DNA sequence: TGTGCCAGCAGCTTATATGTGAGATCCACAGATACGCAGTATTTT. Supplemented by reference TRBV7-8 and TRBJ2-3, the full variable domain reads GAGVSQSPRYKVAKRGQDVALRCDPISGHVSLFWYQQALGQGPEFLTYFQNEAQLDKSGLPSDRFFAERPEGSVSTLKIQRTQQEDSAVYLCASSLYVRSTDTQYFGPGTRLTVL.

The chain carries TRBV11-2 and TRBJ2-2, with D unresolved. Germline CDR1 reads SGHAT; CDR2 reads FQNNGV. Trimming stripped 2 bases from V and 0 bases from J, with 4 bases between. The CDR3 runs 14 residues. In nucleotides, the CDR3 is TGTGCCAGCAGCTTACATTCGAACACCGGGGAGCTGTTTTTT. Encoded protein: CASSLHSNTGELFF. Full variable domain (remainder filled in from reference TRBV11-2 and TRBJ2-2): EAGVAQSPRYKIIEKRQSVAFWCNPISGHATLYWYQQILGQGPKLLIQFQNNGVVDDSQLPKDRFSAERLKGVDSTLKIQPAKLEDSAVYLCASSLHSNTGELFFGEGSRLTVL.

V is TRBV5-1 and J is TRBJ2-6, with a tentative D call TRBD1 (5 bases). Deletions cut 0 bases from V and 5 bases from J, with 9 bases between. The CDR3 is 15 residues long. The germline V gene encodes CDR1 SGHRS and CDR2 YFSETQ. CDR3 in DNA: TGCGCCAGCAGCTTGGGGGGCACGAGGGCCAACGTCCTGACTTTC. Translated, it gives CASSLGGTRANVLTF.

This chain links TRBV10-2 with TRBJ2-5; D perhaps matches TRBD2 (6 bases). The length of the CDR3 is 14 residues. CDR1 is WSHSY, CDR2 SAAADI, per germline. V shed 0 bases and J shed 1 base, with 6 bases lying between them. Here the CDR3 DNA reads TGCGCCAGCAGTGAGTCCGGGGGCCAAGAGACCCAGTACTTC. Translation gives CASSESGGQETQYF.

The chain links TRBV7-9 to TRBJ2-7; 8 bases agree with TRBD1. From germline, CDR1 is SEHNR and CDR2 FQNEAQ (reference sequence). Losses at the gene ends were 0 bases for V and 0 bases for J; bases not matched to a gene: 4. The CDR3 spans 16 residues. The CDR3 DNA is TGTGCCAGCAGCTTAGCACGAGGGACAGGCTCCTACGAGCAGTACTTC. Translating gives CASSLARGTGSYEQYF.

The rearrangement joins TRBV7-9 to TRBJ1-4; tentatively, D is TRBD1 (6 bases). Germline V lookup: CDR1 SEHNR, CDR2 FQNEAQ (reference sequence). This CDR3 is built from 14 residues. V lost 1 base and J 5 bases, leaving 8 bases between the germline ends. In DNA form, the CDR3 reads TGTGCCAGCAGCTTAGTGGGGGGCAATGAAAAACTGTTTTTT. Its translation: CASSLVGGNEKLFF.

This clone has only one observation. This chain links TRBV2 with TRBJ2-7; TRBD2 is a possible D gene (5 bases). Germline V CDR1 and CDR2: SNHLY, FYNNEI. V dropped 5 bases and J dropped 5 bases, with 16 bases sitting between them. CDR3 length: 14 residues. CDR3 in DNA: TGTGCCAGCAGTTCTAGCTTTAAGGTAGACGAGCAGTACTTC. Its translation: CASSSSFKVDEQYF.

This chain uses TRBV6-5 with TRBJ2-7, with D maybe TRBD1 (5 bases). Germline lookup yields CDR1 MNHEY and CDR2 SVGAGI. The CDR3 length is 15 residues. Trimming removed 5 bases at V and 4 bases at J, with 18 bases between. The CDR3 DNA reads TGTGCCAGCAGTAGACAGAAAACAACAGGTTACGAGCAGTACTTC. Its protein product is CASSRQKTTGYEQYF.

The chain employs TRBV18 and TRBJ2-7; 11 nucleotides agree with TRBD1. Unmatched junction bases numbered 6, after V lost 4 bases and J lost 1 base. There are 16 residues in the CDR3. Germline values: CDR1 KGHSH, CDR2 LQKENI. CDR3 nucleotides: TGTGCCAGCTCACAGAACGGACAGGGGGCTTCCTACGAGCAGTACTTC. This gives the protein CASSQNGQGASYEQYF. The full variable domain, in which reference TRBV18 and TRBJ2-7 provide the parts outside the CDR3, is NAGVMQNPRHLVRRRGQEARLRCSPMKGHSHVYWYRQLPEEGLKFMVYLQKENIIDESGMPKERFSAEFPKEGPSILRIQQVVRGDSAAYFCASSQNGQGASYEQYFGPGTRLTVT.

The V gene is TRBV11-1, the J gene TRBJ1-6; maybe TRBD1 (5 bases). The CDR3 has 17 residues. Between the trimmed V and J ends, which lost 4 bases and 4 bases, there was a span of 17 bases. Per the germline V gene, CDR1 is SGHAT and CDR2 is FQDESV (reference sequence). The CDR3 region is CASSYPGTKLYNSPLHF. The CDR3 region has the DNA TGTGCCAGCAGCTACCCCGGGACGAAGCTGTATAATTCACCCCTCCACTTT.

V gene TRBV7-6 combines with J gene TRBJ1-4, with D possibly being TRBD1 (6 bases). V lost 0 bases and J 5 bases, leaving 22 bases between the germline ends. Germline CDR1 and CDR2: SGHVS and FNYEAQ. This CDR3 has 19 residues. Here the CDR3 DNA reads TGTGCCAGCAGCTTAGCGGGGGGCAGGTCAGATCCCCGCAATGAAAAACTGTTTTTT. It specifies CASSLAGGRSDPRNEKLFF. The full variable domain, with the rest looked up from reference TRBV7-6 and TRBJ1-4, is GAGVSQSPRYKVTKRGQDVALRCDPISGHVSLYWYRQALGQGPEFLTYFNYEAQQDKSGLPNDRFSAERPEGSISTLTIQRTEQRDSAMYRCASSLAGGRSDPRNEKLFFGSGTQLSVL.

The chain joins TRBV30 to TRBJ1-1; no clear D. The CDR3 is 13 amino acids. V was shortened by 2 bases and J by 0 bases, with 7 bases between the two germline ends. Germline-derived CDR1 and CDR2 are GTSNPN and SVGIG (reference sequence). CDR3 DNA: TGTGCCTGGAGTTTTCAAGTGAACACTGAAGCTTTCTTT. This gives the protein CAWSFQVNTEAFF.

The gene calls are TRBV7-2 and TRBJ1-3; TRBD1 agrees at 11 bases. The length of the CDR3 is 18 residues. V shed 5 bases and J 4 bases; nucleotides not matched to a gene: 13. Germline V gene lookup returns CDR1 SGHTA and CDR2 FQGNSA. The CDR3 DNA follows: TGTGCCAGCAGCCAGCCGGGACAGGGGGAATGGGACGGAAACACCATATATTTT. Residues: CASSQPGQGEWDGNTIYF.

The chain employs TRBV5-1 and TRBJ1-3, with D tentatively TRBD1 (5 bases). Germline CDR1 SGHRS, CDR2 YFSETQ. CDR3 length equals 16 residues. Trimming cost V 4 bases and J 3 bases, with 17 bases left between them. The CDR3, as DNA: TGCGCCAGCAGCATTGCCCATGGGACTGTTGGAAACACCATATATTTT. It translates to CASSIAHGTVGNTIYF.

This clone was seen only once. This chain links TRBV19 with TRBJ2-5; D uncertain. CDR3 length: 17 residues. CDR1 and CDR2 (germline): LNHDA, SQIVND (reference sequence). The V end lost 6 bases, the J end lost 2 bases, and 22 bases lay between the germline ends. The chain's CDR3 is CASRPRIGRSPQETQYF. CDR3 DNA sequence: TGTGCCAGTAGGCCCCGGATTGGCCGCTCCCCTCAAGAGACCCAGTACTTC.